Given below is one TCR beta chain in context. This entry is derived from a study of lung T cells in sarcoidosis with Löfgren's syndrome. Germline V gene lookup returns CDR1 MNHNS and CDR2 SASEGT. The CDR3 spans 14 residues. In TCRdb, the reads were re-called with MiXCR into one record per CDR3 protein. The sample records roughly 19,000 distinct CDR3 sequences, about a fifth being singletons. This sequence originates from a human donor with sarcoidosis (Löfgren's syndrome or another form), or a control subject (not recorded which). This chain uses TRBV6-1 with TRBJ2-3, with 8 nucleotides matching TRBD1. The J call may be wrong; the DNA end is better matched by TRBJ1-5. The sample taken for sequencing was CD4+ T cells from PBMCs. The CDR3: CAIRSDREGDPQHF. As DNA, the CDR3 is TGTGCCATCAGGTCGGACAGGGAGGGGGATCCGCAGCATTTT.